This is a list of T cell receptor beta chains from one sample in a study of blood T cell repertoires in COVID-19. Repertoires were generated with immunoSEQ multiplex PCR, while TCRdb's copy carries only in-frame clones and drops some. The sample holds 370,000 or so clones; more than 75% are singletons and the top ten take about 1%. Sequences were obtained from peripheral blood. These TCRs come from a human donor with acute or convalescent COVID-19. The donor label of this sample is uncertain. The CDR3 runs from the conserved cysteine through the conserved F or W. Fields, in order: D gene, clone size, V gene, J gene, CDR3 protein, CDR3 DNA. A D gene is named only where the DNA matches it firmly. Clone size appears in some rows only: once, few, many, or a class for an expanded clone.

d_gene: TRBD1; abundance: .; v_gene: TRBV5-6; j_gene: TRBJ2-1; CDR3aa: CASSPLKPGQKDYNEQFF; CDR3nt: TGTGCCAGCAGCCCGCTAAAACCGGGACAGAAGGATTACAATGAGCAGTTCTTC
d_gene: .; abundance: .; v_gene: TRBV10-1; j_gene: TRBJ2-2; CDR3aa: CASSELARTGELFF; CDR3nt: TGCGCCAGCAGTGAATTAGCTAGGACCGGGGAGCTGTTTTTT
d_gene: .; abundance: .; v_gene: TRBV6-5; j_gene: TRBJ1-1; CDR3aa: CASSPGSRSTEAFF; CDR3nt: TGTGCCAGCAGCCCGGGGTCCCGGAGCACTGAAGCTTTCTTT
d_gene: TRBD1; abundance: .; v_gene: TRBV4-1; j_gene: TRBJ1-4; CDR3aa: CASSQDRASGEKLFF; CDR3nt: TGCGCCAGCAGCCAGGACAGGGCCTCGGGTGAAAAACTGTTTTTT
d_gene: .; abundance: .; v_gene: TRBV29-1; j_gene: TRBJ2-2; CDR3aa: CSVRGAPNTGELFF; CDR3nt: TGCAGCGTTCGGGGGGCCCCGAACACCGGGGAGCTGTTTTTT
d_gene: TRBD1; abundance: .; v_gene: TRBV4-1; j_gene: TRBJ2-7; CDR3aa: CASSQAPGQGKYEQYF; CDR3nt: TGCGCCAGCAGCCAGGCTCCGGGACAGGGGAAATACGAGCAGTACTTC
d_gene: .; abundance: .; v_gene: TRBV7-9; j_gene: TRBJ1-1; CDR3aa: CASGGGSTAFF; CDR3nt: TGTGCCAGCGGCGGGGGATCCACGGCTTTCTTT
d_gene: .; abundance: .; v_gene: TRBV7-9; j_gene: TRBJ2-5; CDR3aa: CASSFRRQSQETQYF; CDR3nt: TGTGCCAGCAGCTTCCGACGACAGAGCCAAGAGACCCAGTACTTC
d_gene: .; abundance: .; v_gene: TRBV27; j_gene: TRBJ1-2; CDR3aa: CASRRGLGYGYTF; CDR3nt: TGTGCCAGCAGACGGGGATTGGGCTATGGCTACACCTTC
d_gene: TRBD1; abundance: .; v_gene: TRBV3-1/TRBV3-2; j_gene: TRBJ2-7; CDR3aa: CASSQVPGGSYEQYF; CDR3nt: TGTGCCAGCAGCCAAGTTCCAGGGGGCTCCTACGAGCAGTACTTC
d_gene: .; abundance: few; v_gene: TRBV5-4; j_gene: TRBJ1-1; CDR3aa: CASTFLGRNTEAFF; CDR3nt: TGTGCCAGCACCTTCCTGGGCAGGAACACTGAAGCTTTCTTT
d_gene: .; abundance: .; v_gene: TRBV7-9; j_gene: TRBJ1-1; CDR3aa: CASSLEGGIMNTEAFF; CDR3nt: TGTGCCAGCAGCTTAGAGGGGGGGATCATGAACACTGAAGCTTTCTTT
d_gene: .; abundance: once; v_gene: TRBV12-3/TRBV12-4; j_gene: TRBJ1-2; CDR3aa: CASSQDNYGYTF; CDR3nt: TGTGCCAGCAGCCAGGATAACTATGGCTACACCTTC
d_gene: .; abundance: .; v_gene: TRBV5-1; j_gene: TRBJ1-2; CDR3aa: CASSLSGGSGYGYTF; CDR3nt: TGCGCCAGCAGCTTGTCTGGCGGCTCTGGCTATGGCTACACCTTC
d_gene: .; abundance: .; v_gene: TRBV19; j_gene: TRBJ1-2; CDR3aa: CASSSTGGLNYGYTF; CDR3nt: TGTGCCAGTAGTTCAACCGGGGGACTTAACTATGGCTACACCTTC
d_gene: .; abundance: .; v_gene: TRBV4-1; j_gene: TRBJ1-1; CDR3aa: CASSPPRPRPTEAFF; CDR3nt: TGCGCCAGCAGCCCCCCTCGTCCGCGGCCCACTGAAGCTTTCTTT
d_gene: TRBD1; abundance: .; v_gene: TRBV3-1/TRBV3-2; j_gene: TRBJ2-1; CDR3aa: CASRSDRVVGNEQFF; CDR3nt: TGTGCCAGCAGATCAGACAGGGTCGTTGGCAATGAGCAGTTCTTC
d_gene: TRBD1; abundance: .; v_gene: TRBV2; j_gene: TRBJ1-6; CDR3aa: CASLRDRGSQSPLHF; CDR3nt: TGTGCCAGCCTCCGGGACAGGGGATCACAATCACCCCTCCACTTT
d_gene: TRBD2; abundance: .; v_gene: TRBV3-1/TRBV3-2; j_gene: TRBJ2-1; CDR3aa: CASSQSPRGGGFF; CDR3nt: TGTGCCAGCAGCCAATCCCCCCGCGGGGGGGGGTTCTTC
d_gene: TRBD2; abundance: .; v_gene: TRBV5-1; j_gene: TRBJ2-1; CDR3aa: CASSPRLAGGYNEQFF; CDR3nt: TGCGCCAGCAGCCCTCGACTAGCGGGAGGTTACAATGAGCAGTTCTTC